These 10 T cell receptor beta chains originate from one sample sequenced in a study of radiation and T cells in renal cell carcinoma. This sample's time point: blood 2 weeks post-SBRT. Described treatment: 15 Gy SBRT to primary tumor, nephrectomy 4 weeks later. Using immunoSEQ multiplex PCR, the repertoire was profiled, and TCRdb retains in-frame clones only, with some absent. This table holds 100,000 to 150,000 clones, roughly four fifths found once. The sequencing here drew on blood, taken from a patient whose treatment included radiotherapy and nephrectomy. These TCRs come from a man aged 50-59 years with renal cell carcinoma.

This chain joins TRBV19 and TRBJ1-5; 7 nucleotides line up with TRBD1. V lost 6 bases, J lost 4 bases, and 3 bases stayed unmatched. This CDR3 region has 13 residues. The germline V gene has CDR1 LNHDA and CDR2 SQIVND (reference sequence). In nucleotides, the CDR3 is TGTGCCAGTAGAGGACAGGTAAATCAGCCCCAGCATTTT. This sequence encodes CASRGQVNQPQHF.

The rearrangement joins TRBV5-1 to TRBJ1-3; perhaps TRBD1 as D (6 bases). V was trimmed by 2 bases and J by 4 bases, leaving 16 bases between them. The germline CDR1 and CDR2 sequences are SGHRS and YFSETQ. The CDR3 consists of 16 residues. The CDR3 bases are TGCGCCAGCAGCTTAAACGTACAGGGTCCAGGAAACACCATATATTTT. This codes for CASSLNVQGPGNTIYF.

This chain joins TRBV7-9 and TRBJ1-2, with D perhaps TRBD1 (6 bases). There are 12 residues in the CDR3. Trimming cost V 1 base and J 7 bases, with 7 bases left between them. CDR1 and CDR2 from the germline V gene are SEHNR and FQNEAQ (reference sequence). Here the CDR3 DNA reads TGTGCCAGCAGCTTAGTGGGGGCTGGCTACACCTTC. Translation gives CASSLVGAGYTF. Drawing the rest from reference TRBV7-9 and TRBJ1-2, the complete variable domain is DTGVSQNPRHKITKRGQNVTFRCDPISEHNRLYWYRQTLGQGPEFLTYFQNEAQLEKSRLLSDRFSAERPKGSFSTLEIQRTEQGDSAMYLCASSLVGAGYTFGSGTRLTVV.

About this clone itself: One end of the junction is discordant with germline, which a read error may explain. This sequence joins TRBV7-7 and TRBJ1-3; no clear D. Germline CDR1 reads SSHAT; CDR2 reads FNYEAQ (reference sequence). This CDR3 spans 14 amino acids. DNA of the CDR3: TGTGCTAGCAGCCCCGGGCCTGGAGGAAACACCATATATTTT. It encodes CASSPGPGGNTIYF.

A single count supports this clone. The chain combines TRBV27 with TRBJ1-6, with a possible D match to TRBD1 (6 bases). With 3 bases removed from V and 9 bases from J, the gap between germline ends came to 15 bases. Per the germline V gene, CDR1 is MNHEY and CDR2 is SMNVEV (reference sequence). This CDR3 spans 15 amino acids. Here the CDR3 reads CASSFNLGGLSPLHF. CDR3 sequence (DNA): TGTGCCAGCAGTTTTAATCTTGGGGGGCTTTCACCCCTCCACTTT.

V gene TRBV13 combines with J gene TRBJ2-1; TRBD2 aligns across 9 bases. The junction had 1 base not matched to a gene; V was cut back by 0 bases and J by 7 bases. The CDR3 runs to 14 residues. Germline V CDR1 and CDR2: PRHDT, FYEKMQ (reference sequence). This CDR3 reads CASSLGSGRNEQFF. DNA for the CDR3: TGTGCCAGCAGCTTAGGTAGCGGGAGAAATGAGCAGTTCTTC. Full variable domain (missing parts from reference TRBV13 and TRBJ2-1): AAGVIQSPRHLIKEKRETATLKCYPIPRHDTVYWYQQGPGQDPQFLISFYEKMQSDKGSIPDRFSAQQFSDYHSELNMSSLELGDSALYFCASSLGSGRNEQFFGPGTRLTVL.

V usage is TRBV30 and J usage is TRBJ2-5; no clear D. V was shortened by 0 bases and J by 4 bases, with 3 bases between the two germline ends. Germline loops: CDR1 GTSNPN, CDR2 SVGIG (reference sequence). There are 11 residues in the CDR3. The CDR3 spells CAWSVSETQYF. The CDR3 DNA sequence: TGTGCCTGGAGTGTTTCAGAGACCCAGTACTTC.

The chain is built from TRBV15 and TRBJ2-5; D ambiguous. Trimming shortened V by 0 bases and J by 7 bases, and 12 bases separated the two germline ends. Germline lookup yields CDR1 LNHNV and CDR2 YYDKDF (reference sequence). The CDR3 contains 14 residues. The CDR3 bases are TGTGCCACCAGCAGAGATCCCCTTCGAGGGACCCAGTACTTC. This codes for CATSRDPLRGTQYF.

Worth noting for this clone: One end of the junction varies from germline; a read error may be responsible. The chain links TRBV7-7 to TRBJ2-2; D ambiguous. Per germline, CDR1 SSHAT and CDR2 FNYEAQ (reference sequence). This CDR3 has 14 residues. CDR3 nucleotides: TGTGCTAGCAGCCCCGTGCTAGTAGCCGGGGAGCTGTTTTTT. Protein sequence: CASSPVLVAGELFF.

The chain uses TRBV7-8 and TRBJ2-7, with TRBD2 identical over 9 bases. V was clipped by 0 bases and J by 1 base; unmatched bases: 4. There are 16 residues in the CDR3. Germline V CDR1 and CDR2: SGHVS, FQNEAQ. As DNA, the CDR3 is TGTGCCAGCAGCTTAGCCGGACTAGCGATATCCTACGAGCAGTACTTC. Translation: CASSLAGLAISYEQYF.